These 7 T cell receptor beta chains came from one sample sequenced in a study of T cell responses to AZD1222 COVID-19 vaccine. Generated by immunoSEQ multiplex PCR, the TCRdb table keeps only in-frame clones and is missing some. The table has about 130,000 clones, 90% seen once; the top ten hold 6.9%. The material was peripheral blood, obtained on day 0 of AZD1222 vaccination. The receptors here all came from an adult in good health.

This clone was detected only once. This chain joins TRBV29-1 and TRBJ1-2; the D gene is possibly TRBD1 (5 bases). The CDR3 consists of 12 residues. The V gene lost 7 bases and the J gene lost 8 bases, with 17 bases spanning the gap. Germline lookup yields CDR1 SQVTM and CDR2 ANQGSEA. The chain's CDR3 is CSAVGQTVGYTF. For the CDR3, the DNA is TGCAGCGCCGTGGGGCAGACAGTGGGCTACACCTTC.

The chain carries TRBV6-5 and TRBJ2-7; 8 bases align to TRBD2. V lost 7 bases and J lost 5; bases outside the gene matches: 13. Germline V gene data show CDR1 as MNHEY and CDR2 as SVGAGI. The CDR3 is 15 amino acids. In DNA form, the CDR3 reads TGTGCCAGCACCCGACCGGGACTAGACGCCCACGAGCAGTACTTC. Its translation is CASTRPGLDAHEQYF.

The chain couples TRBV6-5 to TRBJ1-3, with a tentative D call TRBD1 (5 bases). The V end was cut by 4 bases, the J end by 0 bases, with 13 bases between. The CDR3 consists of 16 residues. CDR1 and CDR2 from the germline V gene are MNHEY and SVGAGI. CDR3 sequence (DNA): TGTGCCAGCAGTTCAAACAGGATGAGCTCTGGAAACACCATATATTTT. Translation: CASSSNRMSSGNTIYF.

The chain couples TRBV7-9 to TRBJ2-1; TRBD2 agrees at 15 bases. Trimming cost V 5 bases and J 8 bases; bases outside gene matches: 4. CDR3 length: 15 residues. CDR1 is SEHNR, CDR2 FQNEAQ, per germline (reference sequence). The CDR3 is CASSMGLAGGDEQFF. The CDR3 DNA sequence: TGTGCCAGCAGCATGGGACTAGCGGGGGGTGATGAGCAGTTCTTC.

In DNA, the CDR3 is TGTGCCAGTTCTAGGGGGCTTCAAGAGACCCAGTACTTC. Translating it yields CASSRGLQETQYF. V usage is TRBV2 and J usage is TRBJ2-5; 7 bases align to TRBD1. The CDR3 runs to 13 residues. CDR1 and CDR2 from the germline V gene are SNHLY and FYNNEI. V gave up 9 bases and J gave up 2 bases; unmatched junction bases: 6.

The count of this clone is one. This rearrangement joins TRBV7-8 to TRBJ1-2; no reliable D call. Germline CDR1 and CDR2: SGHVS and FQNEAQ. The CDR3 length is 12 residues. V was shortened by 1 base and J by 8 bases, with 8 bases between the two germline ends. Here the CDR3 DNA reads TGTGCCAGCAGCTTAGGGAGTCGGGGCTACACCTTC. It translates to CASSLGSRGYTF.

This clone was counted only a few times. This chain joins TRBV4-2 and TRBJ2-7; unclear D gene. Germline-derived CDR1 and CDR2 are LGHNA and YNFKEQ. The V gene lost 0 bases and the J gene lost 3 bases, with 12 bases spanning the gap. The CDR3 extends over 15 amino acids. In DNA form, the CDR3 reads TGTGCCAGCAGCCAAGATAACACTAAAGGCTACGAGCAGTACTTC. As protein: CASSQDNTKGYEQYF.